The 9 T cell receptor beta chains below all came from one sample that was sequenced in a study of T-cell memory formation after mild COVID-19. TCRdb ran MiXCR on the 5' RACE reads and lists one entry per CDR3 protein. The table has 55,000 to 75,000 distinct CDR3 sequences, roughly 25% seen once. Material: PBMCs or a T cell subset sorted from them (not recorded which). The receptors shown here come from a man aged 18 to 30 who had mild COVID-19 (a few samples of this study predate the infection). Cell type and time point are not known.

This clonotype was recorded a few times. This chain joins TRBV4-3 and TRBJ2-3; TRBD2 matches at 10 bases. CDR1 and CDR2 from the germline V gene are LGHNA and YSLEER. The CDR3 has 19 residues. V shed 0 bases and J 5 bases; nucleotides not matched to a gene: 14. The CDR3: CASSQDTDQRGGRRDTQYF. CDR3 nucleotide sequence: TGCGCCAGCAGCCAAGACACCGACCAGCGGGGGGGCCGAAGAGATACGCAGTATTTT.

The V call is TRBV7-9, the J call TRBJ2-7; D may match TRBD1 or TRBD2 (6 bases each). CDR1 and CDR2 from the germline V gene are SEHNR and FQNEAQ (reference sequence). The ends were cut back, 2 bases at V and 6 bases at J, with 17 bases in the middle. The CDR3 sequence is 15 residues long. The CDR3 region has the DNA TGTGCCAGCAGCTTATCGGAGGGGGTGAGCATCGAGCAGTACGTC. Residues: CASSLSEGVSIEQYV.

This clonotype was observed a handful of times. The rearrangement uses TRBV6-5 and TRBJ2-5; 11 bases align to TRBD2. V lost 7 bases to trimming and J lost 5 bases; unmatched junction nucleotides: 12. CDR1 is MNHEY and CDR2 is SVGAGI in the germline V gene. The CDR3 totals 16 residues. The CDR3 DNA follows: TGTGCCAGCAACTTACTAGCGGGGGCCTCTGGGGAGACCCAGTACTTC. It yields the protein CASNLLAGASGETQYF.

The genes are TRBV4-1 and TRBJ1-2; D unclear. CDR1 MGHRA and CDR2 YSYEKL come from the germline V gene. V was cut by 3 bases and J by 2 bases, with 16 bases left in between. The CDR3 covers 16 residues. The CDR3 protein is CASSHPQGTQNYGYTF. In DNA form, the CDR3 reads TGCGCCAGCAGCCACCCTCAAGGAACCCAGAACTATGGCTACACCTTC.

The rearrangement uses TRBV20-1 and TRBJ1-6, with D maybe TRBD1 (6 bases). Germline V gene sequence: CDR1 DFQATT, CDR2 SNEGSKA (reference sequence). This CDR3 region has 16 residues. V was cut by 1 base and J by 8 bases, with 18 bases left in between. The CDR3 sequence is CSARATGYSFYSPLHF. In nucleotides, the CDR3 is TGCAGTGCTAGAGCTACAGGGTACAGTTTCTATTCACCCCTCCACTTT.

The V gene is TRBV4-3, the J gene TRBJ1-1, with 8 bases fitting TRBD1. Trimming at V came to 2 bases and at J to 6 bases, leaving 8 bases not matched to a gene. The CDR3 is made up of 15 amino acids. Germline values: CDR1 LGHNA, CDR2 YSLEER. This chain's CDR3 is CASSQRQGRFAEAFF. The CDR3 DNA sequence: TGCGCCAGCAGCCAAAGACAGGGGCGGTTCGCTGAAGCTTTCTTT.

This clonotype appeared a few times. This chain links TRBV21-1 with TRBJ1-1; the DNA was not compared with TRBD1, the D call given in the table. TRBV21-1 is listed as a pseudogene. This CDR3 region has 13 residues. CDR3 bases: TGTGCCAGCGTCGTACAGGGGTGTCGTGAAGCTTTCTTT. This encodes CASVVQGCREAFF.

The V call is TRBV7-6, the J call TRBJ1-1; D call uncertain. V lost 5 bases, J lost 5 bases, and 18 bases lay in between. The CDR3 covers 15 residues. CDR1 is SGHVS, CDR2 FNYEAQ, per germline. CDR3 sequence (DNA): TGTGCCAGCAGCCCGGCCTGGGGAAGACGGACTGAAGCTTTCTTT. This translates into CASSPAWGRRTEAFF.

The sample holds a few counts of this clonotype. The V and J genes are TRBV3-1 and TRBJ2-7; TRBD2 agrees at 10 bases. The trim removed 1 base at V and 7 bases at J, leaving 13 bases unmatched. Germline CDR1 and CDR2: LGHDT and YNNKEL (reference sequence). This CDR3 region has 17 residues. The CDR3 nucleotides read TGTGCCAGCAGCCAAGCGCCGAAGCGGGGGGGCCGGAATGAGCAGTACTTC. Amino acids: CASSQAPKRGGRNEQYF.